This TCR beta chain comes out of a study of T cells in Graves' hyperthyroidism and ophthalmopathy. It was RNA transcripts that yielded the amplified TCR beta CDR3 regions. With the HTBI primer set, the TCR CDR3 went through a first round of RT-PCR. MiXCR, run by TCRdb on the multiplex PCR reads, gives a single entry per CDR3 protein. Among roughly 580,000 distinct CDR3 sequences listed, about 43% were seen once. Patients aged 18 to 65 had newly diagnosed hyperthyroidism lasting under 2 months. It was uncontrolled infection, other autoimmune disease, pregnancy or lactation that excluded patients. Study-level points and caveats: Most expanded thyroid clonotypes above 0.001 recurred in blood.

This clonotype was seen more than once but under ten times. Antigen specificity is unknown. V lost 1 base to trimming and J lost 4 bases, with 7 bases between them. CDR1 is SGHVT and CDR2 is SQSDAQ in the germline V gene. The length of the CDR3 is 14 residues. Sequenced: peripheral blood or thyroid tissue (not recorded which). V is TRBV7-4 and J is TRBJ2-2; D is undetermined. The sequence came from a woman under 30 with Graves' hyperthyroidism. CDR3 residues: CASSLVATTGELFF. The CDR3 DNA follows: TGTGCCAGCAGCTTAGTTGCCACCACCGGGGAGCTGTTTTTT.